This TCR beta chain emerged from a study of blood T cell repertoires in COVID-19. Across the study: COVID-19 samples, acute and convalescent, were from the United States, Italy and Spain.

The assay was immunoSEQ multiplex PCR, and TCRdb's table has in-frame clones only and misses some. Of tens of thousands of clones listed, under 90% are singletons. CDR1 SQVTM and CDR2 ANQGSEA come from the germline V gene. V shed 5 bases and J 0 bases; nucleotides not matched to a gene: 4. The CDR3 runs to 14 residues. The chain uses TRBV29-1 and TRBJ1-3; 7 nucleotides align to TRBD1. The sequenced sample consisted of peripheral blood. This receptor was obtained from a man aged 65-85 years with active or convalescent COVID-19. The CDR3 loop is CSVSGQNSGNTIYF. For the CDR3, the DNA is TGCAGCGTTTCGGGACAGAACTCTGGAAACACCATATATTTT.